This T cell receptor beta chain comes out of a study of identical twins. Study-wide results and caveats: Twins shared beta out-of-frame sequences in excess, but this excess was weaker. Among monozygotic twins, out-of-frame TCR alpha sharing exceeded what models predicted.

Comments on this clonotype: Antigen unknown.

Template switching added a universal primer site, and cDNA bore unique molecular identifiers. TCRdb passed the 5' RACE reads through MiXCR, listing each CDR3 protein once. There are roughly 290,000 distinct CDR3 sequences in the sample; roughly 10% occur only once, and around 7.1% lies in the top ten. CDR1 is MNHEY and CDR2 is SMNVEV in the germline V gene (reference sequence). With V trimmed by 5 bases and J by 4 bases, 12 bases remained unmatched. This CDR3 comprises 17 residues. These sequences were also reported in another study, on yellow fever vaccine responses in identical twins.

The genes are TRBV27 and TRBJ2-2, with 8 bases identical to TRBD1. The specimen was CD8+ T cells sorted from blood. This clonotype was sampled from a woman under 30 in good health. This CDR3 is CASSPNRDRILTGELFF. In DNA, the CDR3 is TGTGCCAGCAGTCCAAACCGGGACAGGATTCTCACCGGGGAGCTGTTTTTT.